Listed here are 25 T cell receptor beta chains from one sample, sequenced in a study of identical twins. TCRdb redid the calling of the 5' RACE reads with MiXCR, one entry per CDR3 protein. The sample holds roughly 720,000 distinct CDR3 sequences, 15% to 20% seen once. Another study also made use of these data, one on T cells expressing NK-cell markers.

Sample: PBMCs. The receptors shown here come from a woman aged 18-29 years in good health.

This chain uses TRBV5-6 with TRBJ2-1, with D possibly matching TRBD2 (6 bases). Germline lookup yields CDR1 SGHDT and CDR2 YYEEEE. With 0 bases removed from V and 5 bases from J, the gap between germline ends came to 12 bases. The CDR3 sequence is 15 residues long. The DNA of the CDR3 is TGTGCCAGCAGCTTGGGAGCGGGCAGAAACAATGAGCAGTTCTTC. Translating it yields CASSLGAGRNNEQFF.

The chain uses TRBV20-1 and TRBJ1-4, with 8 bases lining up with TRBD1. V shed 5 bases and J 7 bases; nucleotides not matched to a gene: 6. CDR3 length: 13 residues. Germline CDR1 and CDR2: DFQATT and SNEGSKA (reference sequence). CDR3 DNA sequence: TGCAGTGCTCCAGGGGGCTGGGGTGAAAAACTGTTTTTT. Its protein is CSAPGGWGEKLFF.

A word on this clonotype: The junction departs from the called germline gene at one end, perhaps through a read error. V gene TRBV18 combines with J gene TRBJ2-1, with D perhaps being TRBD1 or TRBD2 (5 bases each). Germline V gene sequence: CDR1 KGHSH, CDR2 LQKENI. The CDR3 loop spans 14 amino acids. The CDR3 DNA is TGTGCCAGCTCACGTAGTGGGGGAAACGCGGGCGATATCTTC. This sequence encodes CASSRSGGNAGDIF.

This chain joins TRBV4-1 and TRBJ1-1, with a possible D match to TRBD1 (6 bases). CDR1 and CDR2 from the germline V gene are MGHRA and YSYEKL. The CDR3 sequence is 19 residues long. V lost 0 bases and J lost 4, with 24 bases in between. The CDR3 sequence: CASSQDWRGFGEMGTEAFF. The CDR3 DNA sequence: TGCGCCAGCAGCCAAGATTGGAGGGGGTTTGGAGAAATGGGCACTGAAGCTTTCTTT.

The CDR3 DNA sequence: TGTGCCACAGCCGGGACTAGGAGTGAGCAGTTCTTC. Residues: CATAGTRSEQFF. J is TRBJ2-1 and V is TRBV6-5; 8 nucleotides line up with TRBD2. This CDR3 is built from 12 residues. V lost 10 bases to trimming and J lost 9 bases; unmatched junction nucleotides: 8. Germline V CDR1 and CDR2: MNHEY, SVGAGI.

This sequence joins TRBV5-4 and TRBJ2-4, with a tentative D call TRBD1 (5 bases). This CDR3 spans 15 amino acids. Germline V CDR1 and CDR2: SGHNT, YYREEE (reference sequence). The germline V and J ends were trimmed by 2 bases and 1 base, with 10 bases remaining between them. In nucleotides, the CDR3 is TGTGCCAGCAGCTTCATGGGGCTGGCCAAAAACATTCAGTACTTC. The encoded protein is CASSFMGLAKNIQYF.

This clonotype showed up just a few times. The chain recombines TRBV20-1 with TRBJ1-1, with a possible D match to TRBD1 (5 bases). In germline, CDR1 is DFQATT, CDR2 SNEGSKA (reference sequence). The CDR3 spans 14 residues. The V gene lost 3 bases and the J gene lost 6 bases, with 17 bases spanning the gap. The CDR3 sequence: CSASPSFGASEAFF. The CDR3 nucleotides are TGCAGTGCTAGCCCATCGTTCGGGGCTTCTGAAGCTTTCTTT.

The chain recombines TRBV6-1 with TRBJ2-5; 12 bases are shared with TRBD2. CDR3 length: 15 residues. Trimming at V came to 7 bases and at J to 9 bases, leaving 12 bases not matched to a gene. Germline V gene data show CDR1 as MNHNS and CDR2 as SASEGT. This CDR3 is CASIDPGLAGAAQYF. The CDR3 DNA follows: TGTGCCAGCATCGACCCGGGACTAGCGGGTGCGGCCCAGTACTTC.

The sample holds a few counts of this clonotype. The chain carries TRBV3-1 and TRBJ1-2, with unresolved D. Deletions cut 1 base from V and 4 bases from J, with 7 bases between. Germline V lookup: CDR1 LGHDT, CDR2 YNNKEL (reference sequence). This CDR3 is 13 amino acids long. In nucleotides, the CDR3 is TGTGCCAGCAGCCAAGCCTCGAGCTATGGCTACACCTTC. This gives the protein CASSQASSYGYTF.

There are many counts of this clonotype. The chain carries TRBV6-5 and TRBJ1-3; a weak D match, TRBD1 (5 bases). Trimming took 5 bases from V and 4 from J, leaving 21 bases between them. This CDR3 region has 17 residues. The germline gives CDR1 MNHEY, CDR2 SVGAGI. CDR3 bases: TGTGCCAGCAGTCTACTCAATCCGGGACGGTGGGGAAACACCATATATTTT. It translates to CASSLLNPGRWGNTIYF.

The chain joins TRBV20-1 to TRBJ2-5; D gene ambiguous. The CDR3 has 12 amino acids. The germline V and J ends were trimmed by 0 bases and 3 bases, with 5 bases remaining between them. CDR1 DFQATT and CDR2 SNEGSKA come from the germline V gene (reference sequence). Written as DNA, the CDR3 is TGCAGTGCTAGAGATATGGAAGAGACCCAGTACTTC. Amino acids: CSARDMEETQYF.

The chain employs TRBV12-3 or TRBV12-4 and TRBJ2-7; weak D call: TRBD2 (5 bases). This CDR3 is 15 amino acids long. V lost 3 bases, J lost 6 bases, and 18 bases lay in between. CDR3 in DNA: TGTGCCAGCAGTTTGTTGGGAGTGCTTTGGGGCGAGCAGTACTTC. Translation gives CASSLLGVLWGEQYF.

The chain links TRBV3-1 to TRBJ2-3, with 7 bases matching TRBD2. Trimming removed 4 bases from V and 3 bases from J; junction bases left unmatched: 7. Germline V gives CDR1 LGHDT, CDR2 YNNKEL (reference sequence). This CDR3 contains 15 residues. CDR3 amino acids: CASSRISGVTDTQYF. The CDR3 region has the DNA TGTGCCAGCAGCCGTATCAGCGGGGTAACAGATACGCAGTATTTT.

This clonotype appeared many times. This rearrangement joins TRBV18 to TRBJ2-5; tentative D call: TRBD2 (6 bases). Germline V gene sequence: CDR1 KGHSH, CDR2 LQKENI. V was clipped by 3 bases and J by 4 bases, with 6 bases between them. This CDR3 has 12 residues. CDR3 nucleotide sequence: TGTGCCAGCTCACCGACTAGAGAGACCCAGTACTTC. Translating gives CASSPTRETQYF.

The rearrangement links TRBV20-1 to TRBJ2-5; D is perhaps TRBD2 (6 bases). CDR1 DFQATT and CDR2 SNEGSKA come from the germline V gene (reference sequence). The CDR3 sequence is 14 residues long. With 6 bases removed from V and 5 bases from J, the gap between germline ends came to 19 bases. CDR3 sequence reads: CSAFGAGRGETQYF. The CDR3 bases are TGCAGTGCGTTCGGGGCAGGGCGGGGTGAGACCCAGTACTTC.

The genes are TRBV5-1 and TRBJ2-5, with 11 bases identical to TRBD2. Germline V gives CDR1 SGHRS, CDR2 YFSETQ. Trimming took 1 base from V and 4 from J; bases not matched to a gene: 3. The CDR3 is 15 amino acids. Here the CDR3 DNA reads TGCGCCAGCAGCTTGCAACTAGCGGGGGCAGAGACCCAGTACTTC. The encoded protein is CASSLQLAGAETQYF.

This clonotype was counted between two and nine times. V and J are TRBV20-1 and TRBJ2-7; TRBD1 matches at 8 bases. Germline V lookup: CDR1 DFQATT, CDR2 SNEGSKA (reference sequence). This CDR3 is built from 23 residues. Trimming at V came to 1 base and at J to 7 bases, leaving 36 bases not matched to a gene. CDR3 region: CSARGGERTGPTPVNPFSGEQYF. The CDR3 DNA sequence: TGCAGTGCTAGAGGGGGAGAAAGGACAGGGCCAACCCCGGTAAATCCTTTTTCGGGTGAGCAGTACTTC.

Here the CDR3 reads CASSFRRDVNQPQHF. The CDR3 DNA is TGTGCCAGCAGCTTTCGCCGGGACGTCAATCAGCCCCAGCATTTT. This chain connects TRBV5-6 to TRBJ1-5; D may be TRBD1 (5 bases). The germline CDR1 and CDR2 sequences are SGHDT and YYEEEE. CDR3 length equals 15 residues. V lost 2 bases, J lost 3 bases, and 12 bases lay in between.

The V and J genes are TRBV15 and TRBJ1-1, with a weak D call TRBD1 (6 bases). V was cut by 2 bases and J by 7 bases, with 14 bases left in between. The CDR3 contains 14 residues. Germline loops: CDR1 LNHNV, CDR2 YYDKDF (reference sequence). The CDR3 bases are TGTGCCACCAGCAGAAAGAGTGGGGACATTGAAGCTTTCTTT. Amino acid sequence: CATSRKSGDIEAFF.

This clonotype has a handful of counts. The J gene is TRBJ2-3, the V gene TRBV12-3 or TRBV12-4; 7 bases agree with TRBD2. V trimming: 2 bases; J trimming: 3 bases; junction bases outside the gene matches: 5. The CDR3 consists of 15 residues. For the CDR3, the DNA is TGTGCCAGCAGTTTAATGACGGGGGGAACAGATACGCAGTATTTT. This codes for CASSLMTGGTDTQYF.

This clonotype came up a few times. CDR3 coding DNA: TGTGCCAGTAGTATTCTGCGGCAGCCCATCGATTATGGCTACACCTTC. As protein: CASSILRQPIDYGYTF. V gene TRBV19 combines with J gene TRBJ1-2; D unresolved. The CDR3 runs 16 residues. The germline V gene has CDR1 LNHDA and CDR2 SQIVND (reference sequence). Deletions cut 3 bases from V and 5 bases from J, with 19 bases between.

This clonotype appeared a few times. The rearrangement uses TRBV20-1 and TRBJ2-7, with 7 nucleotides matching TRBD2. The CDR3 is 13 amino acids. V was pared by 2 bases and J by 7 bases, with 8 bases of the junction left unmatched. CDR1 and CDR2 (germline): DFQATT, SNEGSKA (reference sequence). The DNA for the CDR3 is TGCAGTGCTAGAACGGGAGGCCTCGTGGAGCAGTACTTC. As protein: CSARTGGLVEQYF.

This clonotype has a handful of counts. The chain links TRBV4-2 to TRBJ1-2; D is undetermined. The CDR3 runs 15 residues. Germline lookup yields CDR1 LGHNA and CDR2 YNFKEQ. The V gene lost 0 bases and the J gene lost 4 bases, with 12 bases spanning the gap. In DNA form, the CDR3 reads TGTGCCAGCAGCCAAGATAGGAGAGTTTCCTATGGCTACACCTTC. Translation: CASSQDRRVSYGYTF.

This clonotype appeared a few times. The CDR3 DNA is TGTGCCAGCAGCCCCCGGACTAGCGGGAAGTTGAGGTTCTTC. Translated: CASSPRTSGKLRFF. V is TRBV6-2 or TRBV6-3 and J is TRBJ2-1; 12 nucleotides line up with TRBD2. The length of the CDR3 is 14 residues. Germline V lookup: CDR1 MNHEY, CDR2 SVGEGT. Germline trimming cut 6 bases from V and 15 bases from J; bases unmatched to any gene: 12.

There are a few counts of this clonotype. The rearrangement joins TRBV27 to TRBJ1-5; a possible D gene is TRBD1 (6 bases). This CDR3 has 14 residues. The V end was cut by 7 bases, the J end by 6 bases, with 16 bases between. Per the germline V gene, CDR1 is MNHEY and CDR2 is SMNVEV (reference sequence). The CDR3, as DNA: TGTGCCAGCAAGGCAGGGGTTGTTGGTCAGCCCCAGCATTTT. Protein: CASKAGVVGQPQHF.